This entry lists 25 T cell receptor beta chains sequenced from one sample in a study of cytomegalovirus exposure and HLA in healthy donors. The primer mix had 60 Vbeta and 13 Jbeta primers. Using immunoSEQ multiplex PCR, the repertoire was profiled, and TCRdb retains in-frame clones only, with some absent. The table records roughly 100,000 clones, around 70% of them present only once. The sequencing input was PBMCs. The receptors were sampled from a man aged 35 to 55 in good health and CMV-seropositive.

This sequence joins TRBV2 and TRBJ2-3, with TRBD2 identical over 12 bases. The CDR3 loop spans 15 amino acids. CDR1 is SNHLY and CDR2 is FYNNEI in the germline V gene. The ends lost 6 bases at V and 4 bases at J; junction bases unmatched: 5. The CDR3 reads CASRQTSGGADTQYF. The CDR3 bases are TGTGCCAGCAGGCAGACTAGCGGGGGTGCAGATACGCAGTATTTT.

The gene calls are TRBV29-1 and TRBJ1-2, with 8 bases that match TRBD1. There are 14 residues in the CDR3. J lost 2 bases, V lost 4 bases, and 6 bases had no gene match. Looked up from germline, CDR1 is SQVTM and CDR2 is ANQGSEA. The CDR3 is CSVGGAGGNYGYTF. The CDR3 nucleotides are TGCAGCGTTGGGGGGGCAGGGGGCAACTATGGCTACACCTTC.

The J gene is TRBJ2-7, the V gene TRBV7-8; no firm D call. The CDR3 loop spans 11 amino acids. Looked up from germline, CDR1 is SGHVS and CDR2 is FQNEAQ. Trimming removed 3 bases from V and 4 bases from J, with 4 bases in between. DNA of the CDR3: TGTGCCAGCAGCTTCCGGTACGAGCAGTACTTC. Encoded protein: CASSFRYEQYF.

The chain carries TRBV7-6 and TRBJ2-1; 12 bases align to TRBD2. This CDR3 is 15 amino acids long. After removal of 5 bases from V and 3 bases from J, the junction contained 2 bases not matched to a gene. Germline-derived CDR1 and CDR2 are SGHVS and FNYEAQ. In nucleotides, the CDR3 is TGTGCCAGCAGCGCGGGACTAGCGGGCTACAATGAGCAGTTCTTC. The encoded protein is CASSAGLAGYNEQFF.

The chain couples TRBV10-3 to TRBJ2-7, with TRBD1 identical over 7 bases. The CDR3 totals 15 residues. Germline CDR1 is ENHRY and CDR2 is SYGVKD. The V segment lost 2 bases and the J segment 2 bases; nucleotides outside the gene matches: 6. This CDR3 reads CAISEGTADAYEQYF. For the CDR3, the DNA is TGTGCCATCAGTGAGGGGACAGCGGACGCCTACGAGCAGTACTTC.

The chain has TRBV7-9 and TRBJ2-7, with a possible D match to TRBD1 (6 bases). The V and J ends lost 1 base and 0 bases respectively, with 19 bases between them. Germline-derived CDR1 and CDR2 are SEHNR and FQNEAQ (reference sequence). There are 18 residues in the CDR3. CDR3 coding DNA: TGTGCCAGCAGCTTAGGCCAGGGGACCGTCACTTTCTCCTACGAGCAGTACGTC. It yields the protein CASSLGQGTVTFSYEQYV.

J is TRBJ1-2 and V is TRBV28, with TRBD1 as a possible D gene (6 bases). Trimming removed 5 bases from V and 3 bases from J, with 16 bases in between. Germline V gene sequence: CDR1 MDHEN, CDR2 SYDVKM. The CDR3 runs to 15 residues. The CDR3: CASSAPRGSDYGYTF. CDR3 bases: TGTGCCAGCAGTGCGCCTAGGGGGTCCGACTATGGCTACACCTTC.

A few counts support this clone. The chain is built from TRBV9 and TRBJ1-4, with 7 bases matching TRBD1. The germline gives CDR1 SGDLS, CDR2 YYNGEE. The CDR3 covers 15 residues. V trimming: 3 bases; J trimming: 5 bases; junction bases outside the gene matches: 7. CDR3: CASSETGRGNEKLFF. DNA of the CDR3: TGTGCCAGCAGCGAGACAGGGCGAGGGAATGAAAAACTGTTTTTT.

This clone was seen only a few times. The V call is TRBV7-9, the J call TRBJ2-1; 12 bases match TRBD2. Germline CDR1 is SEHNR and CDR2 is FQNEAQ (reference sequence). V shed 10 bases and J 8 bases; nucleotides not matched to a gene: 12. There are 15 residues in the CDR3. The DNA of the CDR3 is TGTGCCAACCCCCCGCTAGCGGGAGGGCTTGATGAGCAGTTCTTC. This gives the protein CANPPLAGGLDEQFF.

The count of this clone is one. The chain has TRBV7-2 and TRBJ1-5; D unresolved. V lost 1 base, J lost 4 bases, and 11 bases lay in between. CDR1 is SGHTA and CDR2 is FQGNSA in the germline V gene. This CDR3 region has 15 residues. CDR3 in amino acids: CASSLEVRENQPQHF. DNA for the CDR3: TGTGCCAGCAGCTTAGAAGTGAGGGAAAATCAGCCCCAGCATTTT.

CDR3 loop: CASSPSITGYEQYV. The CDR3, as DNA: TGTGCCAGCAGTCCCTCGATCACCGGGTACGAGCAGTACGTC. The V and J genes are TRBV6-5 and TRBJ2-7; D unresolved. CDR1 is MNHEY, CDR2 SVGAGI, per germline. This CDR3 comprises 14 residues. Trimming cost V 5 bases and J 4 bases, with 15 bases left between them.

The genes are TRBV2 and TRBJ1-1, with 8 bases lining up with TRBD1. Germline-derived CDR1 and CDR2 are SNHLY and FYNNEI. The CDR3 loop spans 16 amino acids. Unmatched junction bases numbered 8, after V lost 4 bases and J lost 1 base. The CDR3 here is CASSVFRDRRNTEAFF. The CDR3 DNA follows: TGTGCCAGCAGTGTCTTTCGGGACAGGAGGAACACTGAAGCTTTCTTT. The full variable domain, completed using reference TRBV2 and TRBJ1-1, is EPEVTQTPSHQVTQMGQEVILRCVPISNHLYFYWYRQILGQKVEFLVSFYNNEISEKSEIFDDQFSVERPDGSNFTLKIRSTKLEDSAMYFCASSVFRDRRNTEAFFGQGTRLTVV.

This clone appeared once. The V call is TRBV5-6, the J call TRBJ1-1; D not certain. V lost 0 bases, J lost 4 bases, and 10 bases lay in between. The CDR3 has 14 residues. Germline V lookup: CDR1 SGHDT, CDR2 YYEEEE. CDR3 residues: CASSLEGGSTEAFF. The CDR3 coding sequence is TGTGCCAGCAGCTTGGAGGGAGGAAGCACTGAAGCTTTCTTT.

The genes are TRBV6-6 and TRBJ2-6, with 7 bases identical to TRBD2. CDR3 length: 12 amino acids. Germline loops: CDR1 MNHNY, CDR2 SVGAGI (reference sequence). The CDR3 loop is CGGGSGANVLTF. CDR3 nucleotides: TGTGGGGGGGGCTCTGGGGCCAACGTCCTGACTTTC.

This clone came up once. This chain uses TRBV5-5 with TRBJ1-1; perhaps TRBD1 as D (6 bases). Germline assignment: CDR1 SGHKS and CDR2 YYEKEE (reference sequence). Trimming removed 4 bases from V and 4 bases from J, with 17 bases in between. CDR3 length equals 15 residues. In DNA form, the CDR3 reads TGTGCCAGCAGCGGCACAGGGATTAGTGCCACTGAAGCTTTCTTT. It encodes CASSGTGISATEAFF.

This clone was counted a single time. This rearrangement joins TRBV4-1 to TRBJ2-1; 14 bases fit TRBD2. The germline gives CDR1 MGHRA, CDR2 YSYEKL. This CDR3 contains 22 residues. The V gene end was trimmed by 2 bases and the J gene end by 0 bases; junction bases not matched to a gene: 15. The CDR3 region is CASSQPTQGLAGVASSYNEQFF. The CDR3 DNA sequence: TGCGCCAGCAGCCAACCCACCCAGGGACTAGCGGGAGTGGCAAGCTCCTACAATGAGCAGTTCTTC.

V is TRBV4-1 and J is TRBJ2-3, with 8 bases lining up with TRBD2. This CDR3 region has 13 residues. The ends lost 3 bases at V and 8 bases at J; junction bases unmatched: 4. Germline CDR1 is MGHRA and CDR2 is YSYEKL. In DNA, the CDR3 is TGCGCCAGCAGCCAGGATACTAGCGGTACGCAGTATTTT. This encodes CASSQDTSGTQYF.

The chain combines TRBV5-1 with TRBJ1-2, with D maybe TRBD1 (6 bases). CDR3 length: 14 residues. Deletions cut 5 bases from V and 5 bases from J, with 16 bases between. Germline CDR1 SGHRS, CDR2 YFSETQ. CDR3 region: CASSIGGRGYGYTF. CDR3 DNA: TGCGCCAGCAGTATTGGGGGCAGGGGTTATGGCTACACCTTC.

The DNA of the CDR3 is TGTGCCAGCAGCTTGGCCCCGACAGGGTACGAGCAGTACTTC. As protein: CASSLAPTGYEQYF. V gene TRBV5-6 combines with J gene TRBJ2-5, with 7 positions matching TRBD1. The DNA end is a closer match to TRBJ2-7, so the J assignment may be wrong. In germline, CDR1 is SGHDT, CDR2 YYEEEE. This CDR3 contains 14 residues.

The CDR3 is CASSIAASGRGEQFF. The CDR3 DNA follows: TGTGCCAGTAGTATAGCGGCTAGCGGGAGGGGTGAGCAGTTCTTC. The chain combines TRBV19 with TRBJ2-1, with 12 bases identical to TRBD2. Trimming removed 1 base from V and 9 bases from J; junction bases left unmatched: 4. This CDR3 is built from 15 residues. Looked up from germline, CDR1 is LNHDA and CDR2 is SQIVND (reference sequence).

This clone occurred a few times. J is TRBJ2-1 and V is TRBV6-4, with TRBD2 identical over 10 bases. Germline CDR1 is MRHNA and CDR2 is SNTAGT. J lost 6 bases, V lost 3 bases, and 5 bases had no gene match. This CDR3 is built from 15 residues. The DNA for the CDR3 is TGTGCCAGCAGTGATGGGTCTAGCGGGGGCAATGAGCAGTTCTTC. As protein: CASSDGSSGGNEQFF.

This sequence joins TRBV7-2 and TRBJ2-4, with a tentative D call TRBD2 (5 bases). Germline CDR1 reads SGHTA; CDR2 reads FQGNSA. V lost 1 base and J lost 2, with 6 bases in between. This CDR3 comprises 14 residues. The CDR3: CASSLGGSKNIQYF. The CDR3 nucleotides read TGTGCCAGCAGCTTAGGAGGGTCCAAAAACATTCAGTACTTC.

In its sample, this clone was seen a few times. The chain has TRBV7-2 and TRBJ2-7; unclear D gene. The ends were cut back, 5 bases at V and 4 bases at J, with 9 bases in the middle. The germline V gene has CDR1 SGHTA and CDR2 FQGNSA. CDR3 length: 12 amino acids. CDR3 loop: CASSQSQYEQYF. Written as DNA, the CDR3 is TGTGCCAGCAGCCAGTCACAATACGAGCAGTACTTC.

The V call is TRBV18, the J call TRBJ2-1; 16 positions match TRBD2. This CDR3 spans 17 amino acids. Germline V gene data show CDR1 as KGHSH and CDR2 as LQKENI. V was pared by 2 bases and J by 9 bases, with 7 bases of the junction left unmatched. CDR3 nucleotides: TGTGCCAGCTCACCAGGGGGACTAGCGGGAGGGCCTGGTGAGCAGTTCTTC. Protein: CASSPGGLAGGPGEQFF.

The chain joins TRBV27 to TRBJ1-1; the D gene is possibly TRBD1 (6 bases). The CDR3 has 13 residues. The V gene's germline CDR1 is MNHEY and CDR2 SMNVEV (reference sequence). Trimming left V 2 bases short and J 7 bases short, with 11 bases between. In nucleotides, the CDR3 is TGTGCCAGCAGTTTAGCGGGGGCGAATGAAGCTTTCTTT. Amino acids: CASSLAGANEAFF.